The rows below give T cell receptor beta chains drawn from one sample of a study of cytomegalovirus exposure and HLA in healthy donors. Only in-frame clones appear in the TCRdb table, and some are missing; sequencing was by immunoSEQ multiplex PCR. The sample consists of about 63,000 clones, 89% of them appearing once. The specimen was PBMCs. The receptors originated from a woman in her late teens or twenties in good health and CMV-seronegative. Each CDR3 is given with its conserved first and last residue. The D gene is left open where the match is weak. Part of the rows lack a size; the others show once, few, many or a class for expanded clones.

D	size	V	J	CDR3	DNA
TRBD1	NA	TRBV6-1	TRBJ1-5	CATHGQGNQPQHF	TGTGCCACCCACGGACAGGGGAATCAGCCCCAGCATTTT
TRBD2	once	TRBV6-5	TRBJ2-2	CASSRGGFAGELFF	TGTGCCAGCAGCCGCGGGGGTTTTGCCGGGGAGCTGTTTTTT
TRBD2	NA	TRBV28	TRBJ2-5	CASSPRLAGVLQTQYF	TGTGCCAGCAGCCCCCGACTAGCGGGAGTTCTTCAGACCCAGTACTTC
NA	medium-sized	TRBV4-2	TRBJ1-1	CASSQGEEGTEAFF	TGTGCCAGCAGCCAAGGAGAGGAGGGCACTGAAGCTTTCTTT
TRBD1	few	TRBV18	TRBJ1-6	CASSPTSDRVTYNSPLHF	TGTGCCAGCTCACCGACTAGTGACAGGGTCACCTATAATTCACCCCTCCACTTT
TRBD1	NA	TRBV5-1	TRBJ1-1	CASSRGDREVTEAFF	TGCGCCAGCAGCAGAGGGGACAGGGAAGTTACTGAAGCTTTCTTT
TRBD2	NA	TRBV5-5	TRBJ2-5	CASSLVPGGMETQYF	TGTGCCAGCAGCTTGGTCCCGGGGGGGATGGAGACCCAGTACTTC
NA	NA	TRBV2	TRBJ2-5	CASSETVQQGQETQYF	TGTGCCAGCAGTGAGACAGTACAACAGGGCCAAGAGACCCAGTACTTC
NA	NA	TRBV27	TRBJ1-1	CASSSEKGGHTEAFF	TGTGCCAGCAGTTCTGAAAAAGGGGGTCACACTGAAGCTTTCTTT
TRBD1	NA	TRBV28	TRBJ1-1	CASSFPGQGGKNTEAFF	TGTGCCAGCAGTTTCCCCGGACAGGGAGGGAAGAACACTGAAGCTTTCTTT
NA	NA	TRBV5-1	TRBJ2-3	CASSRLDTDTQYF	TGCGCCAGCAGCAGACTAGACACAGATACGCAGTATTTT
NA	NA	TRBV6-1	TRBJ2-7	CASILDSYTYEQYF	TGTGCCAGCATATTGGACAGCTATACCTACGAGCAGTACTTC
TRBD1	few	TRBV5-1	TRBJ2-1	CASSTAEQGAPNEQFF	TGCGCCAGCAGCACTGCGGAACAGGGGGCCCCGAATGAGCAGTTCTTC
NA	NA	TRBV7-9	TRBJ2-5	CASSGGAHYQETQYF	TGTGCCAGCAGCGGCGGGGCACACTACCAAGAGACCCAGTACTTC
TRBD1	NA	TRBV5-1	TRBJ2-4	CASSVDRVKNIQYF	TGCGCCAGCAGTGTGGACAGGGTCAAAAACATTCAGTACTTC
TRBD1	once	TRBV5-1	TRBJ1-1	CASSLQGFGVYTEAFF	TGCGCCAGCAGCTTACAGGGGTTTGGCGTGTACACTGAAGCTTTCTTT